The sequence of this T cell receptor (beta chain) was determined in a study of CD8 T cells in Susac syndrome. Across the study: Patients with Susac syndrome were therapy-naive, treated with corticosteroids, or treated with intravenous immunoglobulin alone when blood was collected. Findings of the study overall: The study's TCR sequencing and HLA analysis drew on a certain number of individuals. That number was acknowledged as relatively small.

With random hexamers, roughly 0.45 to 1 ug RNA was reverse transcribed. TCRdb reprocessed the immunoSEQ multiplex PCR reads via MiXCR and lists one record per CDR3 protein. This sample has about 180,000 distinct CDR3 sequences, with 94% found just once. As concerns this clonotype: What it binds is unknown.

TCR beta sequencing covered blood CD8+ and CD4+ T cells. This receptor was taken from a human donor with Susac syndrome. What was sequenced was CD4+ T cells from PBMCs.

CDR3 residues: CAWSGRLGLGTGELFF. The CDR3 DNA sequence: TGTGCCTGGAGTGGGCGCCTCGGGCTTGGCACCGGGGAGCTGTTTTTT. The chain employs TRBV30 and TRBJ2-2; the D is unclear. V was trimmed by 1 base and J by 4 bases, leaving 16 bases between them. Germline V gives CDR1 GTSNPN, CDR2 SVGIG (reference sequence). This CDR3 is 16 amino acids long. Together with reference TRBV30 and TRBJ2-2, the CDR3 gives the full variable domain: SQTIHQWPATLVQPVGSPLSLECTVEGTSNPNLYWYRQAAGRGLQLLFYSVGIGQISSEVPQNLSASRPQDRQFILSSKKLLLSDSGFYLCAWSGRLGLGTGELFFGEGSRLTVL.